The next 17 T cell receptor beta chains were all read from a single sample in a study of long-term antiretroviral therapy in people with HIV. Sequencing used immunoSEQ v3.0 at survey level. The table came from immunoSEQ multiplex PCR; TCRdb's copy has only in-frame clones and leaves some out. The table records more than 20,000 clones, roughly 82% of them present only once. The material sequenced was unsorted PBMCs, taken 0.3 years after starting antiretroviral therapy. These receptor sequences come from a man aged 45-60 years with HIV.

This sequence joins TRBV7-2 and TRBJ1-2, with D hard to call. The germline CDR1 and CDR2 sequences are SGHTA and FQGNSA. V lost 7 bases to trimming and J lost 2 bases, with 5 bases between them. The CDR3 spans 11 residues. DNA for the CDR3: TGTGCCAGCACCGACAACTATGGCTACACCTTC. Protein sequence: CASTDNYGYTF.

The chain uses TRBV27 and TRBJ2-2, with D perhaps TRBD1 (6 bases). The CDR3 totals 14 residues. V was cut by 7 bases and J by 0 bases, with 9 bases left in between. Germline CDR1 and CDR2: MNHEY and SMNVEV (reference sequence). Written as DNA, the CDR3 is TGTGCCAGCACAGGGGCCCCGAACACCGGGGAGCTGTTTTTT. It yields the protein CASTGAPNTGELFF.

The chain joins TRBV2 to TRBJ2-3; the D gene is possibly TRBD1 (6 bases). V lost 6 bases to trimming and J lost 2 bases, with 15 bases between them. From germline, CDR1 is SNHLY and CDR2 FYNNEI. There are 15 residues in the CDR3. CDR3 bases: TGTGCCAGCAGGCCGAACAGGGTGAACACAGATACGCAGTATTTT. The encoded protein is CASRPNRVNTDTQYF. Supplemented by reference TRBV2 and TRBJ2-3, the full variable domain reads EPEVTQTPSHQVTQMGQEVILRCVPISNHLYFYWYRQILGQKVEFLVSFYNNEISEKSEIFDDQFSVERPDGSNFTLKIRSTKLEDSAMYFCASRPNRVNTDTQYFGPGTRLTVL.

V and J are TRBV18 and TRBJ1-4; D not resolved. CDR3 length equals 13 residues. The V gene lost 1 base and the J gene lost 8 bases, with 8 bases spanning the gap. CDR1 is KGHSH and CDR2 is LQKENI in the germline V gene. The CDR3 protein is CASSPRELEKLFF. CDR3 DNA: TGTGCCAGCTCACCACGTGAGTTAGAAAAACTGTTTTTT.

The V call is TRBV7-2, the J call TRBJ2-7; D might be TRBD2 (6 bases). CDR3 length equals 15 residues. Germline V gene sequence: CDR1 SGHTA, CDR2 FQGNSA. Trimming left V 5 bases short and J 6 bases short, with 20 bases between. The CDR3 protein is CASSHNGGYFGEQYF. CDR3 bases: TGTGCCAGCAGCCATAATGGGGGGTATTTCGGCGAGCAGTACTTC.

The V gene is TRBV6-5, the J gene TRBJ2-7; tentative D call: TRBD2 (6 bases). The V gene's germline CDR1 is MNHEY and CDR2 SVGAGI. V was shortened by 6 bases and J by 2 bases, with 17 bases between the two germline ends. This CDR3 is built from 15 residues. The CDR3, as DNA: TGTGCCAGCAGACAGAATAGCGGTACCGCCTACGAGCAGTACTTC. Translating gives CASRQNSGTAYEQYF.

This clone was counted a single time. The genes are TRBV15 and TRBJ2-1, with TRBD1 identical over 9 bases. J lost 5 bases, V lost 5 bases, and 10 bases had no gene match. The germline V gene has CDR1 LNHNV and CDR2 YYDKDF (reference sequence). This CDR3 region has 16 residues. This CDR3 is CATSYSSDRGDNEQFF. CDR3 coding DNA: TGTGCCACCAGCTACAGCTCGGACAGGGGAGACAATGAGCAGTTCTTC.

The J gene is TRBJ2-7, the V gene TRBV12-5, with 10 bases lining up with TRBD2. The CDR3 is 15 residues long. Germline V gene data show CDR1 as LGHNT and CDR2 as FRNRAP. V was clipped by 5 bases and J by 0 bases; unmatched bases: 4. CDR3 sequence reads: CASGPAGGPSYEQYF. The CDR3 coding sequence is TGTGCTAGTGGTCCAGCGGGAGGGCCCTCCTACGAGCAGTACTTC.

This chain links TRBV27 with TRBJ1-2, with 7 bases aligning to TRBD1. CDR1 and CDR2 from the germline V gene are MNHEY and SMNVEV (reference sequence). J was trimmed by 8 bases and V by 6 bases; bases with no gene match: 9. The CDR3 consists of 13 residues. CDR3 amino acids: CASRSPQGFGYTF. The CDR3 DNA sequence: TGTGCCAGCAGATCACCACAGGGGTTCGGCTACACCTTC.

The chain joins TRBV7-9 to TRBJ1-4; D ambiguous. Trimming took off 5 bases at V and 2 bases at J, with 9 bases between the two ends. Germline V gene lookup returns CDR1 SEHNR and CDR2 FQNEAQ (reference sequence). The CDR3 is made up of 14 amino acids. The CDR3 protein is CASSPPPTNEKLFF. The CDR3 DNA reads TGTGCCAGCAGCCCACCCCCCACTAATGAAAAACTGTTTTTT.

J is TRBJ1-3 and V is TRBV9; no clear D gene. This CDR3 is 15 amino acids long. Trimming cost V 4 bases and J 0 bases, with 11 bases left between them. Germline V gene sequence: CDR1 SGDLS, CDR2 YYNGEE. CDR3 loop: CASSQGRISGNTIYF. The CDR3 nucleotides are TGTGCCAGCAGCCAAGGGCGGATCTCTGGAAACACCATATATTTT. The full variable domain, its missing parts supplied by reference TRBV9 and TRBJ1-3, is DSGVTQTPKHLITATGQRVTLRCSPRSGDLSVYWYQQSLDQGLQFLIQYYNGEERAKGNILERFSAQQFPDLHSELNLSSLELGDSALYFCASSQGRISGNTIYFGEGSWLTVV.

The CDR3 region is CASSFIGAGQPQHF. The CDR3 coding sequence is TGTGCCAGCAGTTTCATTGGGGCCGGTCAGCCCCAGCATTTT. The chain recombines TRBV27 with TRBJ1-5; TRBD1 might be the D (5 bases). Trimming shortened V by 3 bases and J by 6 bases, and 12 bases separated the two germline ends. The CDR3 sequence is 14 residues long. Per the germline V gene, CDR1 is MNHEY and CDR2 is SMNVEV (reference sequence).

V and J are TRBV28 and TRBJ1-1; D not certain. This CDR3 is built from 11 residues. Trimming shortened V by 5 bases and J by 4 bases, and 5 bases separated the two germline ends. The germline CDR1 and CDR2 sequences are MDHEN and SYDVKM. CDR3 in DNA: TGTGCCAGCAGTAGGGTCACTGAAGCTTTCTTT. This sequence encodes CASSRVTEAFF. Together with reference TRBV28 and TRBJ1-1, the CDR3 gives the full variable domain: DVKVTQSSRYLVKRTGEKVFLECVQDMDHENMFWYRQDPGLGLRLIYFSYDVKMKEKGDIPEGYSVSREKKERFSLILESASTNQTSMYLCASSRVTEAFFGQGTRLTVV.

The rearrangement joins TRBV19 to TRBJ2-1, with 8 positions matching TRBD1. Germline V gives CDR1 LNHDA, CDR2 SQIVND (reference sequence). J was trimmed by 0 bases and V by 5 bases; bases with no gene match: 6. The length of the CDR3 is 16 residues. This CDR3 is CASSERGTGSYNEQFF. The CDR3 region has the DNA TGTGCCAGTAGTGAAAGGGGGACAGGCTCCTACAATGAGCAGTTCTTC.

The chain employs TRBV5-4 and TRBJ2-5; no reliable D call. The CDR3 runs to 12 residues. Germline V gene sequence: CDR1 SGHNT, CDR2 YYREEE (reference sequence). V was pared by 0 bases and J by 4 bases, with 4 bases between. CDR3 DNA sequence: TGTGCCAGCAGCTTGGATGGAGAGACCCAGTACTTC. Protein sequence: CASSLDGETQYF.

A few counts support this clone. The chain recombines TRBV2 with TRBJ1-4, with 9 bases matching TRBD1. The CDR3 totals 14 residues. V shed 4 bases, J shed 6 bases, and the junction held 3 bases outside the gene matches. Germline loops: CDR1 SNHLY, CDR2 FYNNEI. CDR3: CASSVQGADEKLFF. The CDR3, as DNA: TGTGCCAGCAGTGTACAGGGGGCAGATGAAAAACTGTTTTTT.

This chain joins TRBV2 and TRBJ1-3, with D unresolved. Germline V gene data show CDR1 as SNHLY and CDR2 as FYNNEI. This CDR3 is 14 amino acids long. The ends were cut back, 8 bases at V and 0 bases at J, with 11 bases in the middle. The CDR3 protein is CASGKDGSGNTIYF. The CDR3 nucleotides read TGTGCCAGCGGGAAGGACGGCTCTGGAAACACCATATATTTT.